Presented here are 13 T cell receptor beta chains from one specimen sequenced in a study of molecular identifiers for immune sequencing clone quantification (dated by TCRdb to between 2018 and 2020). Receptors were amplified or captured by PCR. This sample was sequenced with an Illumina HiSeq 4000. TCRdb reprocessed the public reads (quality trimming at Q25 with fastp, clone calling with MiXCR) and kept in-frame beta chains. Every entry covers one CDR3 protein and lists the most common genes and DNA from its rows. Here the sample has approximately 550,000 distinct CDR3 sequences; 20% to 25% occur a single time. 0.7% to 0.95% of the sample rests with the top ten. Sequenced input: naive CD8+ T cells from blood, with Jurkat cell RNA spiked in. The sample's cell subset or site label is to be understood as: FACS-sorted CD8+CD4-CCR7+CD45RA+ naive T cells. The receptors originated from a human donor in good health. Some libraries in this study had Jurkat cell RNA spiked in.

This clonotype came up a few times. The CDR3 loop reads CASSKDSNPNEETQYF. The CDR3 nucleotides are TGTGCCAGCAGCAAAGACAGCAATCCCAACGAAGAGACCCAGTACTTC. This rearrangement joins TRBV21-1 to TRBJ2-5. TRBV21-1 is noted as a pseudogene. The CDR3 totals 16 residues.

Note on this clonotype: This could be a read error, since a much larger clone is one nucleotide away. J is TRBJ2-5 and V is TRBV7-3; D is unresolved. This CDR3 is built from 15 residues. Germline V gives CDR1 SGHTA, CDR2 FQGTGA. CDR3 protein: CAGSLTGPWQETQYF. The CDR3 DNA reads TGTGCCGGCAGCTTAACGGGTCCCTGGCAAGAGACCCAGTACTTC.

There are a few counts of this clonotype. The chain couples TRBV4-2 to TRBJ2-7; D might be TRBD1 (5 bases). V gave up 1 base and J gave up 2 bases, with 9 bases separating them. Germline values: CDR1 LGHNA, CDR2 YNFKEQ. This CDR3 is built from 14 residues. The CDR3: CASSQVQGTYEQYF. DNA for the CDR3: TGTGCCAGCAGCCAAGTCCAGGGTACCTACGAGCAGTACTTC.

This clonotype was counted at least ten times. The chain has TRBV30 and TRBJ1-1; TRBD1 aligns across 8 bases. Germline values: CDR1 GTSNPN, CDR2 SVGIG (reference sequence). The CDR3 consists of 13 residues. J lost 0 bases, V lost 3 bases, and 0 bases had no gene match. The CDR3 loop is CAWRGQVNTEAFF. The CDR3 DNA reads TGTGCCTGGAGGGGACAGGTGAACACTGAAGCTTTCTTT.

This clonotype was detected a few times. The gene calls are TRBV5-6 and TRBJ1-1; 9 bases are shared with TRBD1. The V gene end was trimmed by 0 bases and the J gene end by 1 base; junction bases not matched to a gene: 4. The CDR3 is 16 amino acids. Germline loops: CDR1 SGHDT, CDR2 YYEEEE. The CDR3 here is CASSLGTGAPNTEAFF. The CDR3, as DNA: TGTGCCAGCAGCTTGGGGACAGGGGCCCCGAACACTGAAGCTTTCTTT.

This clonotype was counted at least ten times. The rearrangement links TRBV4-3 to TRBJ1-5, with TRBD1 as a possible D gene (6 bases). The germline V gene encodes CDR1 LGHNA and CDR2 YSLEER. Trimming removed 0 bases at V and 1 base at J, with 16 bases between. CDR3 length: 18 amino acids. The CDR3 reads CASSQERDRHNSNQPQHF. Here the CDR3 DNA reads TGCGCCAGCAGCCAAGAGAGAGACAGGCATAACAGCAATCAGCCCCAGCATTTT.

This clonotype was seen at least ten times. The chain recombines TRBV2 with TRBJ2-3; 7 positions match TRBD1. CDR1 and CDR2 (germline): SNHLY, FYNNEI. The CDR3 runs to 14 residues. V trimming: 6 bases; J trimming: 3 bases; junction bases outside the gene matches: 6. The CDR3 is CASRVAGGTDTQYF. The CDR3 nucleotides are TGTGCCAGCAGGGTTGCAGGGGGAACAGATACGCAGTATTTT.

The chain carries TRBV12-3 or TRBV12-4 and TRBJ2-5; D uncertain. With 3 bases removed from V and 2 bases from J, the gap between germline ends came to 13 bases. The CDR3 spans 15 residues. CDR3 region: CASSFEIQEQETQYF. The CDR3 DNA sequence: TGTGCCAGCAGTTTTGAAATTCAGGAGCAAGAGACCCAGTACTTC.

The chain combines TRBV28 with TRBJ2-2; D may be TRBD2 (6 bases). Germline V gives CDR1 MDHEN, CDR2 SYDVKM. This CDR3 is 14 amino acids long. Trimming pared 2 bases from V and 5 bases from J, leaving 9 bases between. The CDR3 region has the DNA TGTGCCAGCAGTTTAGCGGGGTGGACCGGGGAGCTGTTTTTT. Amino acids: CASSLAGWTGELFF.

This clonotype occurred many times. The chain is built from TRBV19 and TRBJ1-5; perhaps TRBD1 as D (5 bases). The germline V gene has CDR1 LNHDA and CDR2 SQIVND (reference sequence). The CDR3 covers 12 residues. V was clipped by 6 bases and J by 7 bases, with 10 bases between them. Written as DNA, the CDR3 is TGTGCCAGTAGGGCAGGGCTACAGCCCCAGCATTTT. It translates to CASRAGLQPQHF.

CDR3 sequence reads: CASSLAWGDSAGNQPQHF. DNA of the CDR3: TGTGCCAGCAGCTTAGCTTGGGGGGACAGCGCGGGCAATCAGCCCCAGCATTTT. The chain uses TRBV7-8 and TRBJ1-5; 7 positions match TRBD1. V lost 0 bases to trimming and J lost 2 bases; unmatched junction nucleotides: 10. The CDR3 contains 18 residues. Germline CDR1 SGHVS, CDR2 FQNEAQ.

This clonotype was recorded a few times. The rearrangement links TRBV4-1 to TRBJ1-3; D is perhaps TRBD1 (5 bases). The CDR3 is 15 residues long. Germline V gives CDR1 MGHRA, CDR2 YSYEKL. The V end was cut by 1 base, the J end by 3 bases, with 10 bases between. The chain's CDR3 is CASSQGQQLGNTIYF. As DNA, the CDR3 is TGCGCCAGCAGCCAAGGACAGCAACTTGGAAACACCATATATTTT.

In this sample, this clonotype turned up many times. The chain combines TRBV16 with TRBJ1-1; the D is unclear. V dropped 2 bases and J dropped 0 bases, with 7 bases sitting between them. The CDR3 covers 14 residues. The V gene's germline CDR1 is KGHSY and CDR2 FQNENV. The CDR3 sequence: CASSQEGMNTEAFF. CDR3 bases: TGTGCCAGCAGCCAAGAGGGAATGAACACTGAAGCTTTCTTT. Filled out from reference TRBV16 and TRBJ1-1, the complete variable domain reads GEEVAQTPKHLVRGEGQKAKLYCAPIKGHSYVFWYQQVLKNEFKFLISFQNENVFDETGMPKERFSAKCLPNSPCSLEIQATKLEDSAVYFCASSQEGMNTEAFFGQGTRLTVV.